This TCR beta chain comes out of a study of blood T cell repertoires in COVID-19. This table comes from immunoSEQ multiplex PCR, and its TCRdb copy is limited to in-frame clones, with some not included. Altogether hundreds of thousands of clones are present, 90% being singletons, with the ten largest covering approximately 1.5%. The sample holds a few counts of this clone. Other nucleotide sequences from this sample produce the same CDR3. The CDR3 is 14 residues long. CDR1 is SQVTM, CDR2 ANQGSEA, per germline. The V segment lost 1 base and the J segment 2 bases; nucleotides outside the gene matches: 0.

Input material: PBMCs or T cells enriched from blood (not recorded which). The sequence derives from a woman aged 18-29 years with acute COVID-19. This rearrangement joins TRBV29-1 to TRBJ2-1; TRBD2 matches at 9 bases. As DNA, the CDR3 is TGCAGCGTTGAAGGACTAGCGGCCTACAATGAGCAGTTCTTC. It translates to CSVEGLAAYNEQFF.